These 15 T cell receptor beta chains share one sample of origin, sequenced in a study of blood T cell repertoires in COVID-19. Data came from immunoSEQ multiplex PCR; TCRdb stores just in-frame clones and leaves some out. The repertoire holds about 250,000 clones, almost 85% seen once, with approximately 9.1% in the top ten. Sequencing was performed on PBMCs or T cells enriched from blood (not recorded which). These receptors all come from a woman aged 50 to 60 with acute COVID-19.

This clone appeared a single time. The chain has TRBV5-1 and TRBJ2-2, with TRBD1 identical over 7 bases. The trim removed 4 bases at V and 8 bases at J, leaving 11 bases unmatched. There are 15 residues in the CDR3. Germline V CDR1 and CDR2: SGHRS, YFSETQ. In DNA, the CDR3 is TGCGCCAGCAGCACCACAGGGGCTGTAAATGGGGAGCTGTTTTTT. Residues: CASSTTGAVNGELFF.

The genes are TRBV7-2 and TRBJ1-5, with 7 bases matching TRBD1. The CDR3 is 15 amino acids. The V segment lost 1 base and the J segment 4 bases; nucleotides outside the gene matches: 4. Germline loops: CDR1 SGHTA, CDR2 FQGNSA. CDR3 sequence: CASSLEDRRNQPQHF. CDR3 coding DNA: TGTGCCAGCAGCTTAGAGGACAGGCGAAATCAGCCCCAGCATTTT.

The chain combines TRBV5-1 with TRBJ1-5; TRBD1 might be the D (6 bases). The length of the CDR3 is 15 residues. Germline V lookup: CDR1 SGHRS, CDR2 YFSETQ. Trimming took 0 bases from V and 6 from J, leaving 13 bases between them. The CDR3 spells CASSLVAGEGQPQHF. The CDR3 DNA follows: TGCGCCAGCAGCTTGGTGGCAGGGGAAGGTCAGCCCCAGCATTTT. The entire variable domain, with the rest obtained from reference TRBV5-1 and TRBJ1-5, is as follows: KAGVTQTPRYLIKTRGQQVTLSCSPISGHRSVSWYQQTPGQGLQFLFEYFSETQRNKGNFPGRFSGRQFSNSRSEMNVSTLELGDSALYLCASSLVAGEGQPQHFGDGTRLSIL.

The chain employs TRBV24-1 and TRBJ2-2; D may be TRBD1 (6 bases). The length of the CDR3 is 17 residues. With 0 bases removed from V and 1 base from J, the gap between germline ends came to 11 bases. Germline V gene lookup returns CDR1 KGHDR and CDR2 SFDVKD. The CDR3: CATSDLYPGENTGELFF. CDR3 sequence (DNA): TGTGCCACCAGTGATTTGTATCCAGGGGAGAACACCGGGGAGCTGTTTTTT.

The V and J genes are TRBV19 and TRBJ1-5; the match to TRBD1 covers 8 bases. The CDR3 extends over 16 amino acids. Unmatched junction bases numbered 9, after V lost 5 bases and J lost 3 bases. Germline V gives CDR1 LNHDA, CDR2 SQIVND (reference sequence). CDR3 amino acids: CASSYSRGPSNQPQHF. The DNA of the CDR3 is TGTGCCAGTAGTTATTCCAGGGGGCCTTCCAATCAGCCCCAGCATTTT.

V usage is TRBV25-1 and J usage is TRBJ1-4; the D is unclear. The CDR3 sequence is 13 residues long. Germline V gene sequence: CDR1 MGHDK, CDR2 SYGVNS. V was cut by 6 bases and J by 3 bases, with 8 bases left in between. In DNA form, the CDR3 reads TGTGCCAGCAGAGGCGGGGCTAATGAAAAACTGTTTTTT. This codes for CASRGGANEKLFF.

The CDR3: CASSYDRVFSGNTIYF. In DNA, the CDR3 is TGTGCCAGCAGCTACGACAGGGTCTTCTCTGGAAACACCATATATTTT. The rearrangement links TRBV14 to TRBJ1-3; 7 bases are shared with TRBD1. V lost 5 bases and J lost 0; bases outside the gene matches: 7. The CDR3 is made up of 16 amino acids. The germline gives CDR1 SGHDN, CDR2 FVKESK.

The CDR3 bases are TGCGCCAGCAGCCAAGACGGAGACAATTCACCCCTCCACTTT. It codes for CASSQDGDNSPLHF. The chain combines TRBV4-3 with TRBJ1-6, with D hard to call. This CDR3 region has 14 residues. Germline assignment: CDR1 LGHNA and CDR2 YSLEER. Trimming took off 0 bases at V and 7 bases at J, with 7 bases between the two ends.

The chain joins TRBV19 to TRBJ1-1; 7 nucleotides agree with TRBD1. V was pared by 0 bases and J by 1 base, with 2 bases of the junction left unmatched. CDR3 size: 15 residues. Germline CDR1 LNHDA, CDR2 SQIVND (reference sequence). The CDR3 protein is CASSIDRDRNTEAFF. The CDR3 coding sequence is TGTGCCAGTAGTATAGATAGGGACAGGAACACTGAAGCTTTCTTT.

This chain connects TRBV27 to TRBJ2-1; 12 bases map to TRBD2. The CDR3 covers 14 residues. Per the germline V gene, CDR1 is MNHEY and CDR2 is SMNVEV (reference sequence). After removal of 6 bases from V and 7 bases from J, the junction contained 4 bases not matched to a gene. CDR3 region: CASSRTSGGNEQFF. CDR3 coding DNA: TGTGCCAGCAGCCGTACTAGCGGGGGGAATGAGCAGTTCTTC.

The chain couples TRBV3-1 (or the pseudogene TRBV3-2) to TRBJ2-2; 7 bases are a match to TRBD2. Losses at the gene ends were 1 base for V and 3 bases for J; bases not matched to a gene: 5. The CDR3 is 16 residues long. Germline values: CDR1 LGHDT, CDR2 YNNKEL (reference sequence). As DNA, the CDR3 is TGTGCCAGCAGCCAAGCAGCGGGGAGTTACACCGGGGAGCTGTTTTTT. This translates into CASSQAAGSYTGELFF.

V usage is TRBV27 and J usage is TRBJ1-2; TRBD1 might be the D (6 bases). V dropped 2 bases and J dropped 5 bases, with 15 bases sitting between them. CDR3 length: 15 amino acids. From germline, CDR1 is MNHEY and CDR2 SMNVEV (reference sequence). CDR3 in amino acids: CASSLRWGGGYGYTF. In DNA form, the CDR3 reads TGTGCCAGCAGTTTAAGGTGGGGGGGCGGGTATGGCTACACCTTC.

In its sample, this clone was seen a few times. This chain connects TRBV9 to TRBJ2-7; possibly TRBD1 for D (6 bases). Trimming removed 4 bases from V and 5 bases from J, with 19 bases in between. The CDR3 is 15 amino acids. The germline V gene encodes CDR1 SGDLS and CDR2 YYNGEE. CDR3 nucleotide sequence: TGTGCCAGCAGCAAAAGGGAACAGGGTAACGACGAGCAGTACTTC. This codes for CASSKREQGNDEQYF.

V and J are TRBV6-6 and TRBJ1-1, with D unresolved. Germline CDR1 and CDR2: MNHNY and SVGAGI (reference sequence). V lost 4 bases and J lost 8, with 17 bases in between. CDR3 size: 14 residues. CDR3 bases: TGTGCCAGCAGTTCCCATATGAGGGAGGAAGAAGCTTTCTTT. It translates to CASSSHMREEEAFF.

The rearrangement uses TRBV4-3 and TRBJ1-2; a weak D match, TRBD1 (5 bases). Trimming took 0 bases from V and 2 from J, leaving 10 bases between them. The CDR3 has 15 residues. CDR1 LGHNA and CDR2 YSLEER come from the germline V gene. DNA of the CDR3: TGCGCCAGCAGCCAAGAAAGACAGACAAACTATGGCTACACCTTC. This codes for CASSQERQTNYGYTF.